This T cell receptor (beta chain) was obtained from a study of blood T cell repertoires in COVID-19. Background on the study: Nucleic acid was either cDNA or gDNA, and it came from T cells, B-cell-depleted T cells, or PBMCs.

Authors' methods: It was from reference gene primer amplification that nucleated cell counts were estimated. Some clones are missing from TCRdb's copy, which holds only in-frame ones; the method was immunoSEQ multiplex PCR. The D gene and trimming were derived from the DNA, and the V and J assignments and clone size from that table. The data show about 140,000 clones, over 75% seen once. This CDR3 spans 18 amino acids. Germline CDR1 SGHTA, CDR2 FQGNSA. The V end lost 3 bases, the J end lost 7 bases, and 22 bases lay between the germline ends. The specimen sequenced was peripheral blood. The chain carries TRBV7-2 and TRBJ1-6, with D unclear. The receptor's source is a man in his sixties or seventies with acute or convalescent COVID-19. Here the CDR3 reads CASSLWSPTTRRNSPLHF. For the CDR3, the DNA is TGTGCCAGCAGCTTGTGGTCTCCGACCACGAGGAGAAATTCACCCCTCCACTTT.